This is a list of T cell receptor beta chains from one sample in a study of T cell responses to AZD1222 COVID-19 vaccine. The data were produced by immunoSEQ multiplex PCR, yet TCRdb's version contains in-frame clones alone and is incomplete. This repertoire shows about 100,000 clones, more than 80% found once; its top ten account for roughly 6.5%. Material: peripheral blood, obtained on day 0 of AZD1222 vaccination. These receptor sequences come from an adult in good health. Each CDR3 is given with its conserved first and last residue. D genes are given only for firm matches.

D gene: .
V gene: TRBV29-1
J gene: TRBJ1-2
CDR3 DNA: TGCAGCGTTGAAGATGAGGGGTCCTATGGCTACACCTTC
CDR3 protein: CSVEDEGSYGYTF

D gene: .
V gene: TRBV10-3
J gene: TRBJ1-4
CDR3 DNA: TGTGCCATCTCCAAGGTGCTGGACTCTGAAAAACTGTTTTTT
CDR3 protein: CAISKVLDSEKLFF

D gene: .
V gene: TRBV5-1
J gene: TRBJ2-3
CDR3 DNA: TGCGCCAGCAGCGCTGACCGACAGGCCCGAGATACGCAGTATTTT
CDR3 protein: CASSADRQARDTQYF

D gene: .
V gene: TRBV4-2
J gene: TRBJ2-1
CDR3 DNA: TGTGCCAGCAGCCCATTCGGGATAAAAGGTGAGCAGTTCTTC
CDR3 protein: CASSPFGIKGEQFF

D gene: .
V gene: TRBV3-1/TRBV3-2
J gene: TRBJ2-3
CDR3 DNA: TGTGCCAGCAGCCAAGAAAGCTACAGCACAGATACGCAGTATTTT
CDR3 protein: CASSQESYSTDTQYF

D gene: TRBD2
V gene: TRBV27
J gene: TRBJ2-5
CDR3 DNA: TGTGCCAGCAGTTTGAACGCGGGAGTCCGTCAAGAGACCCAGTACTTC
CDR3 protein: CASSLNAGVRQETQYF

D gene: .
V gene: TRBV29-1
J gene: TRBJ1-1
CDR3 DNA: TGCAGCGTTGAAGCCTCCCCCCTTGGGATACACGCCTTGAACACTGAAGCTTTCTTT
CDR3 protein: CSVEASPLGIHALNTEAFF

D gene: TRBD2
V gene: TRBV19
J gene: TRBJ2-7
CDR3 DNA: TGTGCCAGTTCCCCAATAGCGGGACTAGTTGGCGAGCAGTACTTC
CDR3 protein: CASSPIAGLVGEQYF

D gene: .
V gene: TRBV5-5
J gene: TRBJ1-6
CDR3 DNA: TGTGCCAGCAGCCCTGGACAGAGGTATAATTCACCCCTCCACTTT
CDR3 protein: CASSPGQRYNSPLHF

D gene: .
V gene: TRBV1
J gene: TRBJ2-3
CDR3 DNA: TGCACCAGCAGCCAGAAATGCGCGACAGGGCCAGATACGCAGTATTTT
CDR3 protein: CTSSQKCATGPDTQYF

D gene: TRBD2
V gene: TRBV7-2
J gene: TRBJ2-3
CDR3 DNA: TGTGCCAGCACCATCGACAGTCTGACTAGCGGGAGGGCAGATACGCAGTATTTT
CDR3 protein: CASTIDSLTSGRADTQYF

D gene: .
V gene: TRBV12-5
J gene: TRBJ2-3
CDR3 DNA: TGTGCTAGTGGTATCACCAGCACAGATACGCAGTATTTT
CDR3 protein: CASGITSTDTQYF

D gene: .
V gene: TRBV7-2
J gene: TRBJ1-1
CDR3 DNA: TGTGCCAGCAGCTTTGGGCAAATGAACACTGAAGCTTTCTTT
CDR3 protein: CASSFGQMNTEAFF

D gene: .
V gene: TRBV24-1
J gene: TRBJ2-2
CDR3 DNA: TGTGCCACCAGTGATCCGTGGGGACAGAACACCGGGGAGCTGTTTTTT
CDR3 protein: CATSDPWGQNTGELFF